This is a list of T cell receptor beta chains from one sample in a study of cytomegalovirus exposure and HLA in healthy donors. Method: immunoSEQ multiplex PCR; TCRdb's copy keeps in-frame clones and lacks some. The sample totals around 70,000 clones. Material: PBMCs. These receptors were collected from a boy aged 5-17 years in good health and CMV-seronegative. The CDR3 runs from the conserved cysteine through the conserved F or W. The order of the fields is V gene, J gene, D gene, CDR3 protein, CDR3 DNA. A D gene is named only where the DNA matches it firmly.

>TRBV4-2|TRBJ2-3|TRBD2
CASSQEGTWRGSTDTQYF
TGTGCCAGCAGCCAAGAGGGAACGTGGCGGGGGAGCACAGATACGCAGTATTTT
>TRBV4-1|TRBJ2-1|TRBD1
CASSQEWRDRGNEQFF
TGCGCCAGCAGCCAAGAATGGAGGGACAGGGGTAATGAGCAGTTCTTC
>TRBV30|TRBJ1-1|TRBD1
CAWSALTGKRTEAFF
TGTGCCTGGAGTGCTTTGACAGGGAAGCGCACTGAAGCTTTCTTT
>TRBV19|TRBJ1-4|.
CASSRARGEKLFF
TGTGCCAGTAGTAGAGCTCGCGGAGAAAAACTGTTTTTT
>TRBV9|TRBJ2-1|.
CASSVGSRGFESYNEQFF
TGTGCCAGCAGCGTAGGGTCCCGGGGGTTCGAATCCTACAATGAGCAGTTCTTC
>TRBV7-9|TRBJ2-6|TRBD1
CASSSTGEVAGANVLTF
TGTGCCAGCAGCTCTACAGGGGAAGTAGCCGGGGCCAACGTCCTGACTTTC
>TRBV6-5|TRBJ1-1|.
CASSWAFDTEAFF
TGTGCCAGCAGTTGGGCCTTCGACACTGAAGCTTTCTTT
>TRBV2|TRBJ2-7|.
CASSGLGGVYEQYF
TGTGCCAGCAGTGGTCTCGGCGGAGTCTACGAGCAGTACTTC
>TRBV5-5|TRBJ1-2|TRBD1
CASSLTGQAYGYTF
TGTGCCAGCAGCTTGACGGGACAGGCCTATGGCTACACCTTC
>TRBV11-3|TRBJ1-5|.
CASSFLRHESNQPQHF
TGTGCCAGCAGCTTCCTTCGACACGAGAGCAATCAGCCCCAGCATTTT
>TRBV19|TRBJ1-4|.
CASSRGGSTNEKLFF
TGTGCCAGTAGTAGGGGAGGATCGACTAATGAAAAACTGTTTTTT
>TRBV7-6|TRBJ2-7|TRBD1
CASSVQGDSFYEQYF
TGTGCCAGCAGCGTCCAAGGGGACAGCTTTTACGAGCAGTACTTC
>TRBV23-1|TRBJ1-5|TRBD1
CASTSGTDKFYSNQPQHF
TGCGCCAGCACTTCTGGGACAGACAAGTTTTATAGCAATCAGCCCCAGCATTTT
>TRBV4-1|TRBJ2-1|.
CASSQAGVYNEQFF
TGCGCCAGCAGCCAGGCAGGGGTCTACAATGAGCAGTTCTTC
>TRBV4-3|TRBJ1-2|TRBD1
CASSLSGTGFDYGYTF
TGCGCCAGCAGCCTCTCGGGGACAGGGTTTGACTATGGCTACACCTTC
>TRBV4-1|TRBJ1-2|TRBD1
CASSQTGTGGVGYTF
TGCGCCAGCAGCCAAACCGGGACAGGGGGAGTTGGCTACACCTTC
>TRBV30|TRBJ1-1|TRBD1
CAWSPGQGPEAFF
TGTGCCTGGAGTCCAGGACAGGGTCCTGAAGCTTTCTTT
>TRBV29-1|TRBJ1-3|.
CSVDTGRSGNTIYF
TGCAGCGTTGACACAGGGCGCTCTGGAAACACCATATATTTT
>TRBV7-7|TRBJ2-7|.
CASSQNPGYEQYF
TGTGCCAGCAGTCAAAACCCAGGCTACGAGCAGTACTTC
>TRBV9|TRBJ1-1|TRBD1
CASSVGTGSLSTEAFF
TGTGCCAGCAGCGTGGGGACAGGTTCTTTGAGCACTGAAGCTTTCTTT
>TRBV9|TRBJ1-4|TRBD1
CASSAGGQGANEKLFF
TGTGCCAGCAGCGCCGGGGGACAGGGAGCTAATGAAAAACTGTTTTTT
>TRBV2|TRBJ2-7|.
CASSERQAPGEQYF
TGTGCCAGCAGTGAGCGACAGGCCCCTGGGGAGCAGTACTTC
>TRBV5-1|TRBJ2-7|TRBD1
CASSAGTGYEQYF
TGCGCCAGCTCCGCCGGGACAGGCTACGAGCAGTACTTC
>TRBV11-2|TRBJ1-5|.
CASSQAGRNQPQHF
TGTGCCAGCAGCCAGGCCGGCCGGAATCAGCCCCAGCATTTT
>TRBV29-1|TRBJ1-1|.
CSVGYGMNTEDFF
TGCAGCGTTGGTTACGGGATGAACACTGAAGATTTCTTT
>TRBV28|TRBJ1-4|.
CASSRGGEDEKLFF
TGTGCCAGCAGCCGCGGAGGCGAGGATGAAAAACTGTTTTTT
>TRBV25-1|TRBJ2-7|.
CASSVVGGNEQYF
TGTGCCAGCAGCGTAGTGGGGGGAAACGAGCAGTACTTC
>TRBV11-2|TRBJ1-6|TRBD1
CASSPRQGALSPLHF
TGTGCCAGCAGCCCAAGACAGGGGGCGTTGTCACCCCTCCACTTT
>TRBV5-4|TRBJ2-2|TRBD1
CASSTGQGGLGGELFF
TGTGCCAGCAGCACTGGACAGGGAGGTTTGGGCGGGGAGCTGTTTTTT
>TRBV4-2|TRBJ2-7|.
CASSQELAYSYEQYF
TGTGCCAGCAGCCAAGAATTAGCCTACTCCTACGAGCAGTACTTC
>TRBV5-1|TRBJ1-1|TRBD1
CASSLGEQGSRAFF
TGCGCCAGCAGCTTGGGGGAACAGGGGAGCCGAGCTTTCTTT
>TRBV19|TRBJ1-2|.
CASSISGSTDAYGYTF
TGTGCCAGTAGTATCTCGGGGTCAACGGACGCCTATGGCTACACCTTC
>TRBV18|TRBJ2-5|.
CASSLIREGAETQYF
TGTGCCAGCTCACTCATACGGGAGGGGGCCGAGACCCAGTACTTC
>TRBV13|TRBJ1-1|.
CASNPRGETEAFF
TGTGCCAGCAACCCCCGGGGAGAAACTGAAGCTTTCTTT
>TRBV7-9|TRBJ1-4|.
CASSLDSGEKLFF
TGTGCCAGCAGCTTAGACAGTGGGGAAAAACTGTTTTTT
>TRBV7-2|TRBJ2-3|TRBD2
CASSFLAGTDTQYF
TGTGCCAGCAGCTTCCTAGCGGGCACAGATACGCAGTATTTT
>TRBV7-8|TRBJ2-3|TRBD2
CASSLRTSGGPDTQYF
TGTGCCAGCAGCCTCCGCACTAGCGGGGGCCCAGATACGCAGTATTTT
>TRBV4-1|TRBJ1-6|TRBD1
CASSQEPGQINSPLHF
TGCGCCAGCAGCCAAGAACCGGGACAGATTAATTCACCCCTCCACTTT
>TRBV6-1|TRBJ1-5|.
CASSEHDRPRLRRYQPQHF
TGTGCCAGCAGTGAACATGACAGGCCGAGGTTACGGCGATATCAGCCCCAGCATTTT
>TRBV5-6|TRBJ2-3|.
CASSLGLGGRDTQYF
TGTGCCAGCAGCTTGGGTCTGGGGGGGCGGGATACGCAGTATTTT
>TRBV19|TRBJ2-3|TRBD2
CANLSGGGTDTQYF
TGTGCCAACTTAAGCGGGGGTGGCACAGATACGCAGTATTTT
>TRBV6-1|TRBJ2-7|TRBD1
CASSELPGQGFYEQYF
TGTGCCAGCAGTGAACTACCGGGACAGGGCTTCTACGAGCAGTACTTC
>TRBV19|TRBJ1-3|.
CASSPETSSGNTIYF
TGTGCCAGTAGTCCCGAAACGAGCTCTGGAAACACCATATATTTT
>TRBV2|TRBJ2-2|.
CASSARLDDTGELFF
TGTGCCAGCAGTGCTCGACTGGATGACACCGGGGAGCTGTTTTTT
>TRBV4-3|TRBJ2-7|.
CASSQGRGTYEQYF
TGCGCCAGCAGCCAAGGGCGAGGCACCTACGAGCAGTACTTC
>TRBV2|TRBJ1-2|.
CASSEAQGFGGYTF
TGTGCCAGCAGTGAAGCGCAGGGGTTCGGTGGCTACACCTTC
>TRBV5-1|TRBJ2-5|TRBD2
CASSLTSARETQYF
TGCGCCAGCAGCTTGACTAGCGCCCGGGAGACCCAGTACTTC
>TRBV10-2|TRBJ2-7|.
CASRLTGHYEQYF
TGCGCCAGCAGATTGACAGGCCACTACGAGCAGTACTTC
>TRBV7-2|TRBJ1-2|.
CASSSRFGELYGYTF
TGTGCCAGCAGCTCTCGTTTTGGAGAGCTCTATGGCTACACCTTC
>TRBV5-4|TRBJ2-7|.
CASSPPGVSYEQYF
TGTGCCAGCAGCCCGCCGGGGGTCTCCTACGAGCAGTACTTC
>TRBV4-3|TRBJ1-4|TRBD1
CASSLGQGQSEKLFF
TGCGCCAGCAGCCTCGGACAGGGGCAGAGTGAAAAACTGTTTTTT
>TRBV7-8|TRBJ2-1|TRBD2
CASSPLMIAGGRGGDEQFF
TGTGCCAGCAGCCCCCTGATGATAGCGGGGGGAAGGGGGGGCGATGAGCAGTTCTTC
>TRBV2|TRBJ2-1|.
CASSWSGEMGNEQFF
TGTGCCAGCAGTTGGTCAGGGGAGATGGGTAATGAGCAGTTCTTC
>TRBV6-5|TRBJ2-1|.
CASSPWAHEQFF
TGTGCCAGCAGTCCCTGGGCACATGAGCAGTTCTTC